Listed here is a single T cell receptor (beta chain). The sample comes from a study of blood T cell repertoires in COVID-19. As originally analysed: Amplifying reference gene primers gave estimates of nucleated cell counts. Profiling relied on immunoSEQ multiplex PCR, and the TCRdb table lists in-frame clones only, not all of them. V and J calls and clone size follow that table, whereas D and trimming were derived from the DNA. This table has approximately 280,000 clones, approximately 85% appearing once. Sequencing was performed on peripheral blood. The TCR was taken from a woman in her sixties or seventies with acute or convalescent COVID-19.

This chain's CDR3 is CATSDPQAGEVRGYTF. The CDR3 region has the DNA TGTGCCACCAGTGATCCCCAAGCGGGGGAAGTGAGGGGCTACACCTTC. The chain links TRBV24-1 to TRBJ1-2, with a weak D call TRBD1 (5 bases). Germline CDR1 and CDR2: KGHDR and SFDVKD. The V end lost 3 bases, the J end lost 8 bases, and 21 bases lay between the germline ends. This CDR3 region has 16 residues.